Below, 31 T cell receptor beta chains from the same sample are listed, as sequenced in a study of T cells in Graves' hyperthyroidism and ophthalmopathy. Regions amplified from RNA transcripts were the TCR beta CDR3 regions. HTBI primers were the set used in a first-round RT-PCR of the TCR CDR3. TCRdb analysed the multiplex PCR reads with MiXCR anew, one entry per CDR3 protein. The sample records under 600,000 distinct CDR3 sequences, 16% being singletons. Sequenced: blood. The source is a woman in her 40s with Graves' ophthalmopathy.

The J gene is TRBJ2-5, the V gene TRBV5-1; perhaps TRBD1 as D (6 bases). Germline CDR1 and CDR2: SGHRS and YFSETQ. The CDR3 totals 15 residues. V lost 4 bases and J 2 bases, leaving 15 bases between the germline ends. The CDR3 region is CASSLQGQGQETQYF. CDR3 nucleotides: TGCGCCAGCAGCCTGCAGGGGCAGGGTCAAGAGACCCAGTACTTC.

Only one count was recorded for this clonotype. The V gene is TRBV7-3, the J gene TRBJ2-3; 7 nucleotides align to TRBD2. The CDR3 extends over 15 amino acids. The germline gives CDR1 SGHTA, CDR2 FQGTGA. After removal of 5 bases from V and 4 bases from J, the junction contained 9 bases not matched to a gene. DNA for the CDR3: TGTGCCAGCAGCCTACTCCAGGGAGGGGCAGATACGCAGTATTTT. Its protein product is CASSLLQGGADTQYF.

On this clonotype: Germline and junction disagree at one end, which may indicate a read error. In DNA, the CDR3 is TGCAGTGCTAGGGGCGGGAGACCGAGCACTGAAGCTTCCTTT. It codes for CSARGGRPSTEASF. J is TRBJ1-1 and V is TRBV20-1; D gene unclear. The CDR3 is 14 amino acids. Looked up from germline, CDR1 is DFQATT and CDR2 is SNEGSKA (reference sequence).

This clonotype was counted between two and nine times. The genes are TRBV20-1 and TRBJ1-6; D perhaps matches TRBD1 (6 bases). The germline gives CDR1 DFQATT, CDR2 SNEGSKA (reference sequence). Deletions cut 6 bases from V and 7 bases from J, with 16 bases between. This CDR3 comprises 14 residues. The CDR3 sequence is CSAPPGAGNSPLHF. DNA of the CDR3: TGCAGTGCCCCCCCAGGGGCTGGCAATTCACCCCTCCACTTT.

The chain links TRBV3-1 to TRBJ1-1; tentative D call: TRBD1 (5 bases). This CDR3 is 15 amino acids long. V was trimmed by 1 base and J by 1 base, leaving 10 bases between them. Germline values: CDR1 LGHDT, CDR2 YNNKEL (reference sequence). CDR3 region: CASSQGGAGNTEAFF. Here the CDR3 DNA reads TGTGCCAGCAGCCAAGGAGGGGCCGGGAACACTGAAGCTTTCTTT.

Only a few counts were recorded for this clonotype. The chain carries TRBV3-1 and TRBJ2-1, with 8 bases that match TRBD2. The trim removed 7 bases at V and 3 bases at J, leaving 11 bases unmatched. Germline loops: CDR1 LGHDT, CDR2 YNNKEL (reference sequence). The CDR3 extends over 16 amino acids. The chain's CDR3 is CASTPAGGAGYNEQFF. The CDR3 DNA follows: TGTGCCAGCACCCCCGCCGGGGGGGCCGGCTACAATGAGCAGTTCTTC.

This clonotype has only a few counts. The CDR3 is CASSFQQGLSYNEQFF. For the CDR3, the DNA is TGTGCCAGCAGCTTCCAACAGGGGCTCTCCTACAATGAGCAGTTCTTC. The chain couples TRBV14 to TRBJ2-1; 7 bases are a match to TRBD1. Per germline, CDR1 SGHDN and CDR2 FVKESK. J gave up 0 bases and V 5 bases, and 7 bases lay outside the gene matches. The CDR3 is 16 residues long.

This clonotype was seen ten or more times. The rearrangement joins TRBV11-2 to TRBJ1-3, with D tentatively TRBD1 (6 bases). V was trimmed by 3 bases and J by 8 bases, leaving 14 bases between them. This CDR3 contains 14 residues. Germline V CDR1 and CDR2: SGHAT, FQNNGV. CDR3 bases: TGTGCCAGCAGCTTTTCACAGGGTCTTGACACCATATATTTT. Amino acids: CASSFSQGLDTIYF.

CDR3 protein: CSARDGSGYTDTQYF. The CDR3 coding sequence is TGCAGTGCTAGAGACGGTAGCGGCTACACAGATACGCAGTATTTT. This chain connects TRBV20-1 to TRBJ2-3; D may be TRBD2 (6 bases). The CDR3 has 15 residues. V shed 0 bases and J shed 2 bases, with 12 bases lying between them. Germline values: CDR1 DFQATT, CDR2 SNEGSKA (reference sequence).

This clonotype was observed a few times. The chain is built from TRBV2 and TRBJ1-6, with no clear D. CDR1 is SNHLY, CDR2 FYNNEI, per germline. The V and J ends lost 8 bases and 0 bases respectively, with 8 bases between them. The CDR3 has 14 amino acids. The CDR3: CASQLSSYNSPLHF. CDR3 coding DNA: TGTGCCAGCCAGTTGAGCTCCTATAATTCACCCCTCCACTTT. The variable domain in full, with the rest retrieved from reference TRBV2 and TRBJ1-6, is EPEVTQTPSHQVTQMGQEVILRCVPISNHLYFYWYRQILGQKVEFLVSFYNNEISEKSEIFDDQFSVERPDGSNFTLKIRSTKLEDSAMYFCASQLSSYNSPLHFGNGTRLTVT.

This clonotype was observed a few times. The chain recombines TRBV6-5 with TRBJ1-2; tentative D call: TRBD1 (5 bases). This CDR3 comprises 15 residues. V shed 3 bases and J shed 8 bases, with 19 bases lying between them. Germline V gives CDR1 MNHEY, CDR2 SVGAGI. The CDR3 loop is CASSYGTHSARGYTF. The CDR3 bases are TGTGCCAGCAGTTATGGGACTCACTCCGCTAGGGGCTACACCTTC.

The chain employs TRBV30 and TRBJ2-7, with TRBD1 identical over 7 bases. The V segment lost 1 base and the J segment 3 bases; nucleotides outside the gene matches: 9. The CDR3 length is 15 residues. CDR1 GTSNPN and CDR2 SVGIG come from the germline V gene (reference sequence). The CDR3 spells CAWSEGTVPFYEQYF. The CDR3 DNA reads TGTGCCTGGAGTGAGGGGACAGTTCCCTTCTACGAGCAGTACTTC.

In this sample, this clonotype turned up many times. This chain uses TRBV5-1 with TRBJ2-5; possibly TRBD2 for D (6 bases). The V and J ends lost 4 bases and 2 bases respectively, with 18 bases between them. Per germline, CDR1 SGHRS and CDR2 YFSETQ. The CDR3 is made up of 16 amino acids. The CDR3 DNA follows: TGCGCCAGCAGCCCGAAAATGACTAGGCCACAAGAGACCCAGTACTTC. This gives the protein CASSPKMTRPQETQYF. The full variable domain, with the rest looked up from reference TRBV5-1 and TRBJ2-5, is KAGVTQTPRYLIKTRGQQVTLSCSPISGHRSVSWYQQTPGQGLQFLFEYFSETQRNKGNFPGRFSGRQFSNSRSEMNVSTLELGDSALYLCASSPKMTRPQETQYFGPGTRLLVL.

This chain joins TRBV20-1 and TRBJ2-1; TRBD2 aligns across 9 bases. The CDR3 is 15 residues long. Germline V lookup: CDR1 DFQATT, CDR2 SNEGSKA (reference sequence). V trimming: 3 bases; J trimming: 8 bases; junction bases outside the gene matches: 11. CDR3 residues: CSARTAGGLVDEQFF. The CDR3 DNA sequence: TGCAGTGCTAGGACTGCGGGGGGGCTAGTTGATGAGCAGTTCTTC.

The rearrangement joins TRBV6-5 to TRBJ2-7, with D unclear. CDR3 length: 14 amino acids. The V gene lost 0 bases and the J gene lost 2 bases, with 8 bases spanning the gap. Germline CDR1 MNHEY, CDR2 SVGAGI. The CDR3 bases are TGTGCCAGCAGTTACTCGGTCCCCCCCTACGAGCAGTACTTC. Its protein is CASSYSVPPYEQYF.

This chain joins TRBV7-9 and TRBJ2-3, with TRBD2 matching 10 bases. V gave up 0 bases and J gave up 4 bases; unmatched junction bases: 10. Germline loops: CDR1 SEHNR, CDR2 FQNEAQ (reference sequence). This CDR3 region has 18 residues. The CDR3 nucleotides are TGTGCCAGCAGCTTAGCGCGGGGGCTAGCGGGAGAGGCAGATACGCAGTATTTT. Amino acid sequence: CASSLARGLAGEADTQYF.

The CDR3 loop is CASSLFGSAAKNIQYF. In nucleotides, the CDR3 is TGTGCCAGCAGTTTATTTGGGAGTGCAGCCAAAAACATTCAGTACTTC. The chain has TRBV6-5 and TRBJ2-4; possible D gene TRBD2, 5 bases. Deletions cut 4 bases from V and 0 bases from J, with 13 bases between. The CDR3 is made up of 16 amino acids. Germline assignment: CDR1 MNHEY and CDR2 SVGAGI.

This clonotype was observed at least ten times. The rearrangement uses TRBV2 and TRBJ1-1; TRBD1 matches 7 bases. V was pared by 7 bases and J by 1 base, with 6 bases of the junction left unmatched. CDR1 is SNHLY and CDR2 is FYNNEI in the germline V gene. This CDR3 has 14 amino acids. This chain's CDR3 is CASTKTGKNTEAFF. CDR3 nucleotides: TGTGCCAGCACCAAGACAGGGAAGAACACTGAAGCTTTCTTT.

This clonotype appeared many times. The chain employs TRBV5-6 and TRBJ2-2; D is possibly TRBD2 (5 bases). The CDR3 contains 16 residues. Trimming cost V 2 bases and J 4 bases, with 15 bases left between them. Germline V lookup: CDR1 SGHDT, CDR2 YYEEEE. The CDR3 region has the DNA TGTGCCAGCAGCTTAAGTGGGAGTGGGGTCACCGGGGAGCTGTTTTTT. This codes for CASSLSGSGVTGELFF.

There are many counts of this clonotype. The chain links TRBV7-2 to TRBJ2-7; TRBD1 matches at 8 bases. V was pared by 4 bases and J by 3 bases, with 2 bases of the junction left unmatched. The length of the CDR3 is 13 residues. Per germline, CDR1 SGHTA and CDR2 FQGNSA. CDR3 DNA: TGTGCCAGCAGCTCGACAGGGGACTACGAGCAGTACTTC. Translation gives CASSSTGDYEQYF.

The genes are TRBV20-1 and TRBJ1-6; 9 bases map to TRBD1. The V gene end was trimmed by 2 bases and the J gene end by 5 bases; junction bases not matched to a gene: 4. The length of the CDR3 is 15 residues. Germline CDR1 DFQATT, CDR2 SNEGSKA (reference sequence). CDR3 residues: CSARSRQGDNSPLHF. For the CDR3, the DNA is TGCAGTGCTAGAAGTAGACAGGGGGATAATTCACCCCTCCACTTT.

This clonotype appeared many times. The CDR3 loop reads CARKRDSSQLPPDTQYF. The CDR3 nucleotides read TGTGCCAGGAAACGGGACAGTTCACAGCTTCCGCCAGATACGCAGTATTTT. This chain connects TRBV2 to TRBJ2-3, with 7 bases aligning to TRBD1. This CDR3 has 17 residues. Per germline, CDR1 SNHLY and CDR2 FYNNEI. The ends lost 9 bases at V and 4 bases at J; junction bases unmatched: 19.

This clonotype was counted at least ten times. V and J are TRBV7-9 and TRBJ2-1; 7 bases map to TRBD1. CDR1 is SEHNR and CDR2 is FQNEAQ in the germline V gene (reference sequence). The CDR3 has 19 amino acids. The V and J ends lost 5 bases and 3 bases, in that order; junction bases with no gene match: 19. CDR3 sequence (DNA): TGTGCCAGCAGCCATCGAGCCTTTATCGACAGGGCCGACTACAATGAGCAGTTCTTC. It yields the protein CASSHRAFIDRADYNEQFF.

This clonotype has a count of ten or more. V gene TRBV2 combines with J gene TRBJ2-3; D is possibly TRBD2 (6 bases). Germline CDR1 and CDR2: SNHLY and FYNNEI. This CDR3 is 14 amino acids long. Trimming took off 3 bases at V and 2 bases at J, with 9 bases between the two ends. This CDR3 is CASSEAGFTDTQYF. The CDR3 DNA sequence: TGTGCCAGCAGTGAGGCGGGATTCACAGATACGCAGTATTTT.

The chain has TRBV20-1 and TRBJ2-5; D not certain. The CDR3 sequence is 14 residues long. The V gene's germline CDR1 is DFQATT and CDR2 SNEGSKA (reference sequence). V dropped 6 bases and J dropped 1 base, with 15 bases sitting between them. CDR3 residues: CSAPSIAPQETQYF. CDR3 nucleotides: TGCAGTGCCCCGAGTATAGCACCCCAAGAGACCCAGTACTTC.

The chain's CDR3 is CASSFGTGVNSPLHF. The CDR3, as DNA: TGTGCCAGCAGTTTCGGGACAGGGGTTAATTCACCCCTCCACTTT. The chain uses TRBV12-3 or TRBV12-4 and TRBJ1-6; 10 nucleotides line up with TRBD1. The CDR3 sequence is 15 residues long. The junction had 2 bases not matched to a gene; V was cut back by 3 bases and J by 6 bases.

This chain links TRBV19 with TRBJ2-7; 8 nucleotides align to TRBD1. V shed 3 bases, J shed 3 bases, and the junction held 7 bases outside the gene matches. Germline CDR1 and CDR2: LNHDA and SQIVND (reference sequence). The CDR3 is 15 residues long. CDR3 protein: CASSMSGQGGYEQYF. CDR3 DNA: TGTGCCAGTAGTATGTCTGGACAGGGAGGCTACGAGCAGTACTTC.

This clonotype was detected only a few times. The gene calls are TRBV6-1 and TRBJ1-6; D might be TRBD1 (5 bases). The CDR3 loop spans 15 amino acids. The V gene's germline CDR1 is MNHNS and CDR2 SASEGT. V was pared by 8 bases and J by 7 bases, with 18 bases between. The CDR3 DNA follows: TGTGCCAGCCGGGGTTCAGGGAGGACAAATTCACCCCTCCACTTT. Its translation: CASRGSGRTNSPLHF.

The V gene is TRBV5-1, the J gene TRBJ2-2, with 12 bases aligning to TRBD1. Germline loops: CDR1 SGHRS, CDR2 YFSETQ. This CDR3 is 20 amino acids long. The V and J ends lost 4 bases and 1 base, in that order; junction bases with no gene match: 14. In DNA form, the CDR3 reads TGCGCCAGCAGCCCCCTGCTGGGACAGGGGGCGCAGAGGAACACCGGGGAGCTGTTTTTT. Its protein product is CASSPLLGQGAQRNTGELFF.

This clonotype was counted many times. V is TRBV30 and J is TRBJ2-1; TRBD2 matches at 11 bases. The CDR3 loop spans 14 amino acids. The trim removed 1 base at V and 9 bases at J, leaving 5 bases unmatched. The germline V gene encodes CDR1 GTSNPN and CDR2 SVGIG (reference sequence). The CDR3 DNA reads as TGTGCCTGGAGTGCTAGCGGGAGGAGGGGTGAGCAGTTCTTC. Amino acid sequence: CAWSASGRRGEQFF.

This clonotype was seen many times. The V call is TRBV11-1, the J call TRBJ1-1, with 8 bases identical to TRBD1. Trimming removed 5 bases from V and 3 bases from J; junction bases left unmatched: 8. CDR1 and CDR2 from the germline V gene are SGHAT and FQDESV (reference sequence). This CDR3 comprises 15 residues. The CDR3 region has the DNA TGTGCCAGCAGCACCGACAGGGGTGAATACACTGAAGCTTTCTTT. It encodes CASSTDRGEYTEAFF.